These T cell receptor beta chains were read from a single sample in a study of CD8 T cells in ankylosing spondylitis. Via MiXCR, TCRdb re-called the 5' RACE reads, giving one row per CDR3 protein. The sample consists of around 180,000 distinct CDR3 sequences, about 20% of them appearing once. The specimen sequenced was blood, either unsorted or a sorted T cell fraction (not recorded which). Every receptor here comes from a male donor aged 5-30 years with ankylosing spondylitis or in good health (not recorded which). Each CDR3 is given with its conserved first and last residue. The D gene is left open where the match is weak. Size values are once, few and many counts, or a class for expanded clones, and some rows have none.

.	TRBV14	many	TRBJ2-1	CASSEKTGGSYNEQFF	TGTGCCAGCAGCGAAAAAACAGGCGGGTCCTACAATGAGCAGTTCTTC
TRBD1	TRBV19	many	TRBJ1-1	CASSIVVRTGMNTEAFF	TGTGCCAGTAGTATCGTTGTTCGGACAGGGATGAACACTGAAGCTTTCTTT
.	TRBV24-1	many	TRBJ1-5	CATSDSGGSNQPQHF	TGTGCCACCAGTGACTCCGGTGGAAGCAATCAGCCCCAGCATTTT
.	TRBV20-1	many	TRBJ2-2	CSALRDANTGELFF	TGCAGTGCTCTCCGGGACGCGAACACCGGGGAGCTGTTTTTT
TRBD2	TRBV5-1	many	TRBJ2-1	CASSGLAGSYNEQFF	TGCGCCAGCAGTGGACTAGCGGGGTCCTACAATGAGCAGTTCTTC
.	TRBV6-2/TRBV6-3	many	TRBJ2-2	CASSHTDILGTTGELFF	TGTGCCAGCAGTCATACGGACATCCTAGGGACCACCGGGGAGCTGTTTTTT
TRBD1	TRBV6-4	many	TRBJ2-3	CASSDLPGQGQEDTQYF	TGTGCCAGCAGTGACCTGCCGGGACAGGGGCAAGAAGATACGCAGTATTTT
.	TRBV7-9	many	TRBJ1-6	CASSLGPGNSPLHF	TGTGCCAGCAGCTTAGGACCAGGGAATTCACCCCTCCACTTT
.	TRBV15	many	TRBJ1-4	CATSRDTANNEKLFF	TGTGCCACCAGCAGAGATACGGCCAATAATGAAAAACTGTTTTTT
.	TRBV5-1	many	TRBJ2-2	CASSLETNTGELFF	TGCGCCAGCAGCTTGGAGACTAACACCGGGGAGCTGTTTTTT
TRBD1	TRBV20-1	.	TRBJ1-5	CSAPGQGKNQPQHF	TGCAGTGCTCCGGGACAGGGGAAAAATCAGCCCCAGCATTTT
.	TRBV5-1	many	TRBJ1-5	CASRLGVDSNQPQHF	TGCGCCAGCAGGCTCGGGGTGGATAGCAATCAGCCCCAGCATTTT
TRBD1	TRBV2	many	TRBJ2-1	CASSGVEGQRYNEQFF	TGTGCCAGCAGTGGGGTCGAGGGACAGAGATACAATGAGCAGTTCTTC
TRBD2	TRBV2	many	TRBJ2-5	CASSEAEGLAGETQYF	TGTGCCAGCAGTGAAGCAGAGGGACTAGCGGGGGAGACCCAGTACTTC
.	TRBV9	many	TRBJ2-6	CASSLRPSTGGSGANVLTF	TGTGCCAGCAGTTTACGCCCCTCTACGGGTGGCTCTGGGGCCAACGTCCTGACTTTC
.	TRBV5-5	many	TRBJ2-1	CASSRRRDTDLGWEQFF	TGTGCCAGCAGTCGAAGAAGAGACACCGACCTAGGGTGGGAGCAGTTCTTC
.	TRBV20-1	few	TRBJ1-1	CSASLDARATEAFF	TGCAGTGCATCCCTTGATGCACGGGCAACTGAAGCTTTCTTT
.	TRBV29-1	many	TRBJ2-7	CSVGKGYEQYF	TGCAGCGTTGGGAAGGGGTACGAGCAGTACTTC
.	TRBV6-6	many	TRBJ2-1	CASSPQGLLGNEQFF	TGTGCCAGCAGCCCACAGGGTCTACTAGGGAATGAGCAGTTCTTC
.	TRBV10-3	many	TRBJ2-1	CAISENIVKNEQFF	TGTGCCATCAGTGAGAATATAGTGAAGAATGAGCAGTTCTTC
TRBD1	TRBV2	.	TRBJ2-1	CASSLLASGGDEQFF	TGTGCCAGCAGTCTTCTAGCGTCAGGGGGCGATGAGCAGTTCTTC
.	TRBV4-1	many	TRBJ2-5	CASSFFIQETQYF	TGCGCCAGCAGCTTTTTTATCCAGGAGACCCAGTACTTC
.	TRBV27	.	TRBJ2-3	CASSLTSYHTQYF	TGTGCCAGCAGTTTAACTAGCTATCATACGCAGTATTTT
TRBD1	TRBV20-1	many	TRBJ2-7	CSATAGQGGEQYF	TGCAGTGCTACCGCGGGACAGGGGGGAGAGCAGTACTTC
TRBD1	TRBV12-3/TRBV12-4	many	TRBJ2-3	CASRPTDRVFTDTQYF	TGTGCCAGCAGACCGACCGACAGGGTCTTCACAGATACGCAGTATTTT
.	TRBV20-1	.	TRBJ1-1	CSASTRGTEAFF	TGCAGTGCTAGTACCAGGGGCACTGAAGCTTTCTTT
TRBD1	TRBV25-1	.	TRBJ2-1	CACSLTGGGYNEQFF	TGTGCCTGCAGCCTAACAGGGGGTGGCTACAATGAGCAGTTCTTC
TRBD2	TRBV28	.	TRBJ2-7	CASSFPVLADSYEQYF	TGTGCCAGCAGTTTTCCCGTACTAGCGGACTCCTACGAGCAGTACTTC
.	TRBV6-5	many	TRBJ1-4	CASSYSGRRYNEKLFF	TGTGCCAGCAGTTACAGCGGGCGCCGGTACAATGAAAAACTGTTTTTT